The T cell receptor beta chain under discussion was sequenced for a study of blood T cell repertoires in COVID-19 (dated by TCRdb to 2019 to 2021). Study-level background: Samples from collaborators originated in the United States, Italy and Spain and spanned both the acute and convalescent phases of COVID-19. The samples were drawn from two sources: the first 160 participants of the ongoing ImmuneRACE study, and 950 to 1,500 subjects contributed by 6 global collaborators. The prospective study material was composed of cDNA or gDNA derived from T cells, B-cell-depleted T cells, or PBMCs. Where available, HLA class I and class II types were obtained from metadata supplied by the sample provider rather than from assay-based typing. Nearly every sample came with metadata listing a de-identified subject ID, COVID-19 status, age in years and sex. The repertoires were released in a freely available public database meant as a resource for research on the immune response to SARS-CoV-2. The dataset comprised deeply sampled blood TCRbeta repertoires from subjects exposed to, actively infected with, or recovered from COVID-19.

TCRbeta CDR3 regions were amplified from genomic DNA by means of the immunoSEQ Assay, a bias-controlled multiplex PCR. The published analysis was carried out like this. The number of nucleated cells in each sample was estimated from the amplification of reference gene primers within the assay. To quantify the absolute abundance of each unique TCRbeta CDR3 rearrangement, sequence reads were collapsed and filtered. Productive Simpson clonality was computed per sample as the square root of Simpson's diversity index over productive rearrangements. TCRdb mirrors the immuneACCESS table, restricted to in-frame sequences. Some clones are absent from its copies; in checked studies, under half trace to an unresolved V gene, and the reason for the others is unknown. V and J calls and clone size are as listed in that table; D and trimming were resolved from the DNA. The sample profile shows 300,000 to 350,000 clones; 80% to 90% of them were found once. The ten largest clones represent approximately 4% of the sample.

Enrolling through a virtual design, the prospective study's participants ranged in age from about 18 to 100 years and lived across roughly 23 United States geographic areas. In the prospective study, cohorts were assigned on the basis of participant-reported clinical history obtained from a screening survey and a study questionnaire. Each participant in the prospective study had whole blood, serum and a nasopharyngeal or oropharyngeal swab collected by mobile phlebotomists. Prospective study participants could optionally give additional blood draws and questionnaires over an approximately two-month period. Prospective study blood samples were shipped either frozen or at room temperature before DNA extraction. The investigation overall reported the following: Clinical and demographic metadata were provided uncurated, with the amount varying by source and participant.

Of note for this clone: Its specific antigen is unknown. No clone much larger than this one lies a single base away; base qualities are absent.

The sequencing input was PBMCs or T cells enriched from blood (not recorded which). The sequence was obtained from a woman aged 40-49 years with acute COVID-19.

The CDR3 reads as follows: CASGSLLAGGETQYF. The bases read TGTGCTAGTGGTTCCTTATTAGCGGGAGGGGAGACCCAGTACTTC. The sequence is built from TRBV12-5 and TRBJ2-5; TRBD2 lines up with 11 middle nucleotides. Its CDR3 holds 15 amino acids, cysteine through phenylalanine. The retained sequence is limited to the CDR3, 45 bases, with the frame set at the first base. The germline V and J ends show losses of 4 bases and 5 bases respectively, and no gene match explains 6 bases of the junction. CDR1 and CDR2 (LGHNT, FRNRAP) derive from the germline V gene.